Detailed here is one T cell receptor beta chain. Repertoires were generated with immunoSEQ multiplex PCR, while TCRdb's copy carries only in-frame clones and drops some. The sample holds fewer than 35,000 clones, roughly 89% seen once. CDR3 length: 16 residues. Trimming pared 5 bases from V and 5 bases from J, leaving 21 bases between. Germline V lookup: CDR1 SGHVS, CDR2 FNYEAQ. The sample comes from a study of blood T cell repertoires in COVID-19. Study-wide background: PBMCs, B-cell-depleted T cells, or T cells were the source of the cDNA or gDNA that made up the material.

This chain links TRBV7-6 with TRBJ1-1, with D uncertain. Material: peripheral blood. The sequence derives from a man older than 75 with acute or convalescent COVID-19. The chain's CDR3 is CASSPGLLGRRTEAFF. CDR3 nucleotides: TGTGCCAGCAGCCCCGGACTCCTAGGGAGGCGGACTGAAGCTTTCTTT.